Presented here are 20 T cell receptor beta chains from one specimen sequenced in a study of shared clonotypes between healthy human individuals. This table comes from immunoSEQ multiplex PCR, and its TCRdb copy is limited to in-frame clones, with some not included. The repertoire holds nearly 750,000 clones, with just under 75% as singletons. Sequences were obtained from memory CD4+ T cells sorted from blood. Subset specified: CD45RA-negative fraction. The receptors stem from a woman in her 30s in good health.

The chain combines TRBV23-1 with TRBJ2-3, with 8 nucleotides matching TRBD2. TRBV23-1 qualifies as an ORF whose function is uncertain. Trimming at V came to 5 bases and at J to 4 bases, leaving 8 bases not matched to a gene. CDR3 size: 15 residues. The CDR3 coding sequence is TGCGCCAGCAGTAAGGGACTAGGACGAGCAGATACGCAGTATTTT. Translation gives CASSKGLGRADTQYF.

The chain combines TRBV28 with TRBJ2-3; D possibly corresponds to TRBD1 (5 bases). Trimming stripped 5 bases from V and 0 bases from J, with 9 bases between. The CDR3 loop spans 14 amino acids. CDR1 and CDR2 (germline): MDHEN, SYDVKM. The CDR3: CASSAWGSTDTQYF. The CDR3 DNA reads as TGTGCCAGCAGTGCCTGGGGCAGCACAGATACGCAGTATTTT.

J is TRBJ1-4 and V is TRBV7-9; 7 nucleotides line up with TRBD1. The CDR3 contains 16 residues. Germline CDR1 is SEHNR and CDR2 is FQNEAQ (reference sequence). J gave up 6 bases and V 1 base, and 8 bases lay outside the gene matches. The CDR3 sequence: CASSLVQGGGDEKLFF. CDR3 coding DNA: TGTGCCAGCAGCTTAGTTCAGGGGGGAGGCGATGAAAAACTGTTTTTT.

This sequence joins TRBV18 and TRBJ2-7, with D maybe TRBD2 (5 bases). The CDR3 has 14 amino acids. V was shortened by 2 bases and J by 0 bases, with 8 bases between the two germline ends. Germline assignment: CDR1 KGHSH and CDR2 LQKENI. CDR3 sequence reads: CASSPREISYEQYF. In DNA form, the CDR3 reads TGTGCCAGCTCACCAAGGGAGATCTCCTACGAGCAGTACTTC.

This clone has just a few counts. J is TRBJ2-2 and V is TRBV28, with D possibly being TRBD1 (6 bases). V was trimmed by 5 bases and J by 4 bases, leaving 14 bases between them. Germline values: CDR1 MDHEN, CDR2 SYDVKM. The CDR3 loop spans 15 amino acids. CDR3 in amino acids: CASSPPGHRTGELFF. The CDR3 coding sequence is TGTGCCAGCAGTCCTCCGGGACACCGCACCGGGGAGCTGTTTTTT.

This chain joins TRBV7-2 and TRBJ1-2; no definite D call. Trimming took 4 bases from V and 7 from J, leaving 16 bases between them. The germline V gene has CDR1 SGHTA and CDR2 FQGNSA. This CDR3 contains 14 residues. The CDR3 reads CASSSNRASGGYTF. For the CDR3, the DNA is TGTGCCAGCAGCTCTAACCGGGCTTCTGGTGGCTACACCTTC.

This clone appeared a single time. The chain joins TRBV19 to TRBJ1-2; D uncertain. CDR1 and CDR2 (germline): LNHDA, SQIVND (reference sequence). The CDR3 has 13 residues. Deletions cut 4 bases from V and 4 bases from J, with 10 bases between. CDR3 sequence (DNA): TGTGCCAGTAGTAGGGAGTACTCCTATGGCTACACCTTC. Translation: CASSREYSYGYTF.

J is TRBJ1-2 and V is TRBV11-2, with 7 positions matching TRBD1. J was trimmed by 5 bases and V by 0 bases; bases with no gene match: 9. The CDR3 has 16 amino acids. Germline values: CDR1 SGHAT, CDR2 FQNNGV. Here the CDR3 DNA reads TGTGCCAGCAGCTTAGATATGCAGGGGGTTAGATATGGCTACACCTTC. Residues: CASSLDMQGVRYGYTF.

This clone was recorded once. The CDR3 DNA sequence: TGTGCCAGCTCACCACCTAACCGCCGAACGGCTGAAGCTTTCTTT. It codes for CASSPPNRRTAEAFF. V is TRBV18 and J is TRBJ1-1; unclear D gene. CDR1 and CDR2 from the germline V gene are KGHSH and LQKENI. Trimming stripped 0 bases from V and 6 bases from J, with 14 bases between. The length of the CDR3 is 15 residues.

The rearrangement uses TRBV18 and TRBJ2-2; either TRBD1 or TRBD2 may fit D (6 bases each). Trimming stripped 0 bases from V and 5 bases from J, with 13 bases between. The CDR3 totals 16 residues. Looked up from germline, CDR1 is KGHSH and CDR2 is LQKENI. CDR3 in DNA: TGTGCCAGCTCACCACCGGGGGGCCTGTGGACCGGGGAGCTGTTTTTT. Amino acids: CASSPPGGLWTGELFF.

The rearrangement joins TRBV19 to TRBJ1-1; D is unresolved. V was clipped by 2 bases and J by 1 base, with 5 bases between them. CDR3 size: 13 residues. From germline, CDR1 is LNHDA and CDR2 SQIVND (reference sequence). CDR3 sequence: CASSISGNTEAFF. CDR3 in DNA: TGTGCCAGTAGTATAAGTGGGAACACTGAAGCTTTCTTT.

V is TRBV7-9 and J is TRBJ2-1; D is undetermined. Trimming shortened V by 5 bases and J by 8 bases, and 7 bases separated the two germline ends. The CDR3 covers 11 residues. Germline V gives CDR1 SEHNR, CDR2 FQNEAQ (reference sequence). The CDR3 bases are TGTGCCAGCAGCCCTGAATATGAGCAGTTCTTC. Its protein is CASSPEYEQFF.

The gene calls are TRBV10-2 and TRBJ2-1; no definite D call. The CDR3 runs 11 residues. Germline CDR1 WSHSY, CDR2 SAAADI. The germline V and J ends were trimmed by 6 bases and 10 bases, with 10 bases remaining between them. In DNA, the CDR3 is TGCGCCAGCAGCCCAAGGAGAGAGCAGTTCTTC. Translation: CASSPRREQFF.

The CDR3 protein is CASSLGPVNEQYF. CDR3 DNA sequence: TGTGCCAGCAGCTTAGGTCCCGTCAACGAGCAGTACTTC. The chain combines TRBV4-2 with TRBJ2-7; D remains unclear. The CDR3 totals 13 residues. CDR1 is LGHNA, CDR2 YNFKEQ, per germline. The germline V and J ends were trimmed by 5 bases and 5 bases, with 13 bases remaining between them.

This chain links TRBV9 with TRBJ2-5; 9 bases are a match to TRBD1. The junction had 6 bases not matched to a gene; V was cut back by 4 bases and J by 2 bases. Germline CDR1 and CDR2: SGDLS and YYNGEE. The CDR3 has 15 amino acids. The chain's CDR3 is CASSPRDREQETQYF. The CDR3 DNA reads TGTGCCAGCAGCCCTCGGGACAGGGAGCAAGAGACCCAGTACTTC.

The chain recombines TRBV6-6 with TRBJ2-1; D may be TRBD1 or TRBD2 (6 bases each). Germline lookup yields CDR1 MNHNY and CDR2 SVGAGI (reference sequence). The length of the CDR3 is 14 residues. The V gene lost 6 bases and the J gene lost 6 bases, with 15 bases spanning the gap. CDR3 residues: CASRPLGGGNEQFF. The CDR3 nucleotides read TGTGCCAGCAGACCCCTAGGAGGGGGCAATGAGCAGTTCTTC.

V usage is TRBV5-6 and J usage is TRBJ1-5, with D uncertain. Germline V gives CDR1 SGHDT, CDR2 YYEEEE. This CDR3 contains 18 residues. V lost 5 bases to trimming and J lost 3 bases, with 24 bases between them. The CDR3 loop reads CASRPDPEKPTSNQPQHF. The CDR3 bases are TGTGCCAGCAGGCCCGACCCCGAAAAACCCACCTCCAATCAGCCCCAGCATTTT.

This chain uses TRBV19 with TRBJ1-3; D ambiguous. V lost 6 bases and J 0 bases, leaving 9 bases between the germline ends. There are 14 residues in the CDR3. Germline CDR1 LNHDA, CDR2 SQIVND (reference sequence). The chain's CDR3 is CASSSRGSGNTIYF. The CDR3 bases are TGTGCCAGTAGCTCCCGGGGCTCTGGAAACACCATATATTTT.

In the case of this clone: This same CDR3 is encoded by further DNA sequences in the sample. Written as DNA, the CDR3 is TGCGCCAGCAGCTTCAAGGGAGATGGCTACACCTTC. Translating it yields CASSFKGDGYTF. This rearrangement joins TRBV5-1 to TRBJ1-2; D gene unclear. The germline gives CDR1 SGHRS, CDR2 YFSETQ. The CDR3 consists of 12 residues. V gave up 2 bases and J gave up 6 bases, with 8 bases separating them. The full variable domain, its missing parts supplied by reference TRBV5-1 and TRBJ1-2, is KAGVTQTPRYLIKTRGQQVTLSCSPISGHRSVSWYQQTPGQGLQFLFEYFSETQRNKGNFPGRFSGRQFSNSRSEMNVSTLELGDSALYLCASSFKGDGYTFGSGTRLTVV.

The CDR3 DNA follows: TGTGCCAGCAGCTTAGGGGGAGAGCGGGGAACCCAGTACTTC. It yields the protein CASSLGGERGTQYF. V usage is TRBV7-3 and J usage is TRBJ2-5; 7 bases are shared with TRBD2. The trim removed 2 bases at V and 8 bases at J, leaving 8 bases unmatched. This CDR3 spans 14 amino acids. Germline CDR1 and CDR2: SGHTA and FQGTGA.